Shown below are 9 T cell receptor beta chains from a single sample sequenced in a study of metastatic and nonmetastatic thyroid tumors. MiXCR re-clonotyped the PCR reads for TCRdb. The repertoire holds under 9,500 clones, with roughly 24% as singletons. Each patient went into thyroid surgery without having received any treatment. The source material was adjacent normal tissue. All receptors derive from a female donor with papillary thyroid cancer or a benign thyroid nodule (not recorded which). Some clones in this sample may be carry-over from other donors' samples.

The genes are TRBV9 and TRBJ2-7; possibly TRBD1 for D (6 bases). The length of the CDR3 is 15 residues. The V end lost 3 bases, the J end lost 5 bases, and 18 bases lay between the germline ends. CDR1 and CDR2 (germline): SGDLS, YYNGEE. DNA for the CDR3: TGTGCCAGCAGCGAAGGGGAGCGAGAGGGGGACGAGCAGTACTTC. This codes for CASSEGEREGDEQYF.

This chain links TRBV27 with TRBJ1-6, with 8 positions matching TRBD1. Per the germline V gene, CDR1 is MNHEY and CDR2 is SMNVEV (reference sequence). V shed 5 bases, J shed 5 bases, and the junction held 8 bases outside the gene matches. This CDR3 spans 16 amino acids. DNA of the CDR3: TGTGCCAGCAGTCCTTGGACAGGGTTGAATAATTCACCCCTCCACTTT. This sequence encodes CASSPWTGLNNSPLHF.

The chain is built from TRBV28 and TRBJ1-3; D is uncertain. CDR3 size: 16 residues. The germline V gene encodes CDR1 MDHEN and CDR2 SYDVKM. V shed 4 bases and J shed 0 bases, with 13 bases lying between them. CDR3 in DNA: TGTGCCAGCAGTTCTCCCGAGGCGAGCTCTGGAAACACCATATATTTT. It specifies CASSSPEASSGNTIYF. The full variable domain, with the rest looked up from reference TRBV28 and TRBJ1-3, is DVKVTQSSRYLVKRTGEKVFLECVQDMDHENMFWYRQDPGLGLRLIYFSYDVKMKEKGDIPEGYSVSREKKERFSLILESASTNQTSMYLCASSSPEASSGNTIYFGEGSWLTVV.

The gene calls are TRBV11-1 and TRBJ2-1; 7 bases agree with TRBD2. J was trimmed by 7 bases and V by 0 bases; bases with no gene match: 6. The germline V gene encodes CDR1 SGHAT and CDR2 FQDESV (reference sequence). The CDR3 is made up of 15 amino acids. CDR3 region: CASSLALAATNEQFF. The DNA of the CDR3 is TGTGCCAGCAGCTTAGCCCTAGCGGCAACTAATGAGCAGTTCTTC.

At least ten counts were recorded for this clone. The chain uses TRBV19 and TRBJ2-5, with D possibly matching TRBD1 (5 bases). The V end lost 5 bases, the J end lost 9 bases, and 16 bases lay between the germline ends. The CDR3 has 13 residues. Looked up from germline, CDR1 is LNHDA and CDR2 is SQIVND (reference sequence). CDR3: CASSLNARVAQYF. DNA of the CDR3: TGTGCCAGTAGTCTTAATGCCAGGGTGGCCCAGTACTTC.

This clone showed up just a few times. The chain recombines TRBV6-2 or TRBV6-3 with TRBJ2-1; 12 positions match TRBD2. Looked up from germline, CDR1 is MNHEY and CDR2 is SVGEGT. This CDR3 comprises 15 residues. V was pared by 6 bases and J by 9 bases, with 9 bases of the junction left unmatched. The CDR3 DNA reads as TGTGCCAGCAGCCCGACTAGCGGGAGATCGGCTGAGCAGTTCTTC. It translates to CASSPTSGRSAEQFF.

V is TRBV5-1 and J is TRBJ2-2; 11 nucleotides match TRBD1. Germline CDR1 is SGHRS and CDR2 is YFSETQ. J gave up 5 bases and V 4 bases, and 4 bases lay outside the gene matches. This CDR3 contains 15 residues. CDR3 nucleotides: TGCGCCAGCAGCGGCGGACAGGGGGCGACCGGGGAGCTGTTTTTT. Translating gives CASSGGQGATGELFF. Based on the CDR3 plus reference TRBV5-1 and TRBJ2-2, the full variable domain is KAGVTQTPRYLIKTRGQQVTLSCSPISGHRSVSWYQQTPGQGLQFLFEYFSETQRNKGNFPGRFSGRQFSNSRSEMNVSTLELGDSALYLCASSGGQGATGELFFGEGSRLTVL.

The chain uses TRBV7-2 and TRBJ2-4; D is perhaps TRBD1 (6 bases). Deletions cut 0 bases from V and 6 bases from J, with 21 bases between. Germline V gene lookup returns CDR1 SGHTA and CDR2 FQGNSA. This CDR3 contains 18 residues. CDR3 protein: CASSLALVSYSTGNIQYF. In DNA, the CDR3 is TGTGCCAGCAGCTTAGCCCTCGTTTCTTATTCGACAGGAAACATTCAGTACTTC.

For this clone: A junction boundary mismatches the germline segment, possibly from a read error. The CDR3 coding sequence is TGTGCCAGCATTTACTCGGTGCAGGAGACCTACGATCAGTACTTC. Translation gives CASIYSVQETYDQYF. The chain links TRBV6-2 or TRBV6-3 to TRBJ2-7; the D is unclear. The CDR3 length is 15 residues. Germline lookup yields CDR1 MNHEY and CDR2 SVGEGT.